This TCR beta chain stems from a study of regulatory T cells in long-lasting Graves disease. Study-level background: Graves' patients, diagnosed recently, had received antithyroid drugs under 3 months. Whole-study findings and limits: Persistent Graves' patients possessed reduced TCR diversity relative to recently diagnosed ones.

Time point in this sample: newly diagnosed GD, antithyroid drugs for less than 3 months. After RNA was extracted from PBMCs, the TCR library was made from it. Worth noting for this clonotype: The antigen remains unidentified.

Assembly of TCR beta libraries relied on iRepertoire HTBI primers together with Arm-PCR of CDR3 regions. As handled by the study authors: 62 TRBV and about 15 TRBJ segments were identified across samples. TCRdb independently ran MiXCR on the multiplex PCR reads; one entry per CDR3 protein. The V and J calls here are based on TCRdb, not the publication. Of 400,000 to 550,000 distinct CDR3 sequences in the sample, 16% were seen once. This CDR3 is 15 amino acids long. V was cut by 1 base and J by 6 bases, with 13 bases left in between. Germline V lookup: CDR1 SEHNR, CDR2 FQNEAQ (reference sequence). Another study also made use of these data, one on T cells in Graves' hyperthyroidism and ophthalmopathy. In that study: Exclusions: uncontrolled infection, other autoimmune disease, pregnancy, lactation.

The material was peripheral blood mononuclear cells (PBMCs), obtained at new diagnosis, from a patient treated with antithyroid drugs. The chain links TRBV7-9 to TRBJ2-1; D is uncertain. This receptor was obtained from a young woman with Graves disease. The CDR3 DNA sequence: TGTGCCAGCAGCTTAGTAAAGTTGGAAGTCAATGAGCAGTTCTTC. It encodes CASSLVKLEVNEQFF. The whole variable domain, remainder taken from reference TRBV7-9 and TRBJ2-1, is DTGVSQNPRHKITKRGQNVTFRCDPISEHNRLYWYRQTLGQGPEFLTYFQNEAQLEKSRLLSDRFSAERPKGSFSTLEIQRTEQGDSAMYLCASSLVKLEVNEQFFGPGTRLTVL.